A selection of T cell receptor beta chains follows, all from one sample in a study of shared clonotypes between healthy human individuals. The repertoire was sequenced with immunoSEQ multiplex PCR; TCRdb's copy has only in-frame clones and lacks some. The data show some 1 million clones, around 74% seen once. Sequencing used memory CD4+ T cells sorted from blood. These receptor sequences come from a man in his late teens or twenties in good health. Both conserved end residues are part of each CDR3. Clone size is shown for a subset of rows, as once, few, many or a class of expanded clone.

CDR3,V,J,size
CASSVLWGEQFF,TRBV5-5,TRBJ2-1,-
CAWNRDTNSPLHF,TRBV30,TRBJ1-6,few
CASSIRRGPPYEQYF,TRBV19,TRBJ2-7,once
CASSYLGRAAELFF,TRBV6-5,TRBJ2-2,-
CASRGLSQETQYF,TRBV7-8,TRBJ2-5,-
CASRTSGGADTQYF,TRBV6-5,TRBJ2-3,-
CASSLQMKRETQYF,TRBV5-1,TRBJ2-5,-
CAWSVEGMGGYTF,TRBV30,TRBJ1-2,once
CASSPRLAGNTEAFF,TRBV18,TRBJ1-1,-
CASMRQEHYNEQFF,TRBV2,TRBJ2-1,many
CASSELAGNSPLHF,TRBV6-1,TRBJ1-6,-
CASRGDEKDTQYF,TRBV25-1,TRBJ2-3,-
CAWSKVGVKDQPQHF,TRBV30,TRBJ1-5,few
CASSSGQGDYNEQFF,TRBV5-1,TRBJ2-1,-
CASSPTGQGFPLANYGYTF,TRBV18,TRBJ1-2,-
CASSAQGSGRTEQYF,TRBV7-2,TRBJ2-7,-
CASSVVVGEQFF,TRBV9,TRBJ2-1,-
CASSNGGGMGSYEQYF,TRBV2,TRBJ2-7,-
CASSLAVTGNYGYTF,TRBV5-1,TRBJ1-2,-
CATSSLGQGARKLFF,TRBV15,TRBJ1-4,-
CASSPSVGELFF,TRBV18,TRBJ2-2,-
CASSLGTGGASSYGNTIYF,TRBV7-9,TRBJ1-3,few
CASSLPYNQGRQDSNQPQHF,TRBV6-7,TRBJ1-5,-
CASRAAYEQYF,TRBV5-1,TRBJ2-7,-
CASSLAPTVGRAEAFF,TRBV7-6,TRBJ1-1,-
CASSIAGTYEQYF,TRBV19,TRBJ2-7,-
CASSLKRDIQGETQYF,TRBV18,TRBJ2-5,-
CASSPRPGQGGNEQFF,TRBV5-1,TRBJ2-1,-
CASSAGTGSSNSPLHF,TRBV6-1,TRBJ1-6,-
CASTRRPGNTIYF,TRBV19,TRBJ1-3,-
CASSSASGGLATQYF,TRBV5-1,TRBJ2-5,few
CASSMLGTYGTDTQYF,TRBV19,TRBJ2-3,-
CASSDRGQYEQYF,TRBV2,TRBJ2-7,-
CSAEPRGRTGSSYNEQFF,TRBV29-1,TRBJ2-1,-
CASSQGGWRGVQETQYF,TRBV14,TRBJ2-5,-
CAWSVRGMAEAFF,TRBV30,TRBJ1-1,-
CASSSGGQGGETQYF,TRBV2,TRBJ2-5,-
CASSRTGGPGNTIYF,TRBV27,TRBJ1-3,-
CAWIVPSYEQYF,TRBV30,TRBJ2-7,-
CASSVEQGMNTEAFF,TRBV9,TRBJ1-1,few
CASSSADTQYF,TRBV9,TRBJ2-3,-
CASSHGTSGGRGTQYF,TRBV10-1,TRBJ2-5,-
CASSLRDNSPLHF,TRBV7-9,TRBJ1-6,few
CASSQEGFRTGGDSPLHF,TRBV4-1,TRBJ1-6,-
CASSPPEFENTEAFF,TRBV9,TRBJ1-1,-
CASSPQEKEGYTF,TRBV18,TRBJ1-2,-
CASSPYQETQYF,TRBV7-8,TRBJ2-5,-